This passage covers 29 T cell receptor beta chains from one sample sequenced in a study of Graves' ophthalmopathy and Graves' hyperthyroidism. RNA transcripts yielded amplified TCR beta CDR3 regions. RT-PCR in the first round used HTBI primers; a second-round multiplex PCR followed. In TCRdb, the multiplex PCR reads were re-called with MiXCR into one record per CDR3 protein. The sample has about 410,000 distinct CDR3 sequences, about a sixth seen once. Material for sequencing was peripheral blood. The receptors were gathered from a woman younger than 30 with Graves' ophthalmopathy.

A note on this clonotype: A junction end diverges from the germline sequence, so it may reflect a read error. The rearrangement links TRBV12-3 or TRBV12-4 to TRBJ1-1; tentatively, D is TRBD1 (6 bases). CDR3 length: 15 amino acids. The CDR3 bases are TGTCCCAGCAGTTTACGTAGGGGGGCCCCCACTGAAGCTTTCTTT. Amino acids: CPSSLRRGAPTEAFF.

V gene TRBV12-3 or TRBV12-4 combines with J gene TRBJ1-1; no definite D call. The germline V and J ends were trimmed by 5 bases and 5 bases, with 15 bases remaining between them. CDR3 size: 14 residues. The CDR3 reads CASSPRHLGTEAFF. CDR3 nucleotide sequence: TGTGCCAGCAGTCCCCGACACTTAGGAACTGAAGCTTTCTTT.

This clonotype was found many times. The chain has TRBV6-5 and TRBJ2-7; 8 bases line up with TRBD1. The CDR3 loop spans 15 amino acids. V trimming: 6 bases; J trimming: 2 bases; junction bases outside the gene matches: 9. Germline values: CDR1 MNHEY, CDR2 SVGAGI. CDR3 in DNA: TGTGCCAGCAGGGCCGTAGGGACAGGACCCTACGAGCAGTACTTC. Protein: CASRAVGTGPYEQYF.

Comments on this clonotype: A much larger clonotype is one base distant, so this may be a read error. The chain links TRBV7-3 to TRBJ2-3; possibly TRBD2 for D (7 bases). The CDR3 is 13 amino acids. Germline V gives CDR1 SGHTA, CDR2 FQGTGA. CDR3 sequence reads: CTSSPPPGGTQYF. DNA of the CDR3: TGTACCAGCAGCCCCCCCCCGGGGGGCACGCAGTATTTT.

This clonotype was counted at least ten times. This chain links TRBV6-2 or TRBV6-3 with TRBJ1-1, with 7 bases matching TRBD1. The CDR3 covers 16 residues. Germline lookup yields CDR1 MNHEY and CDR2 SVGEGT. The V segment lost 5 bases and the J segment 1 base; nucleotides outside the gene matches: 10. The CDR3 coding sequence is TGTGCCAGCAGTACCCCAGAGACAGGGCGGAACACTGAAGCTTTCTTT. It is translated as CASSTPETGRNTEAFF.

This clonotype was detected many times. CDR3 coding DNA: TGTGCCAGCAGTTCCTGGGACAGGGCTAGTAATTCACCCCTCCACTTT. It is translated as CASSSWDRASNSPLHF. V is TRBV28 and J is TRBJ1-6, with 9 bases matching TRBD1. CDR1 and CDR2 from the germline V gene are MDHEN and SYDVKM. After removal of 4 bases from V and 6 bases from J, the junction contained 7 bases not matched to a gene. CDR3 length equals 16 residues.

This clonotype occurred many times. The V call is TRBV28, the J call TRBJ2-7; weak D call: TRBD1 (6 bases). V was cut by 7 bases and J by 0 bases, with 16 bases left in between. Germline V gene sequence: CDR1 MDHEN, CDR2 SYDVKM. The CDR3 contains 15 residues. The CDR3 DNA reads TGTGCCAGCAAGTTAGGAGGACAGATCTCCTACGAGCAGTACTTC. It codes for CASKLGGQISYEQYF.

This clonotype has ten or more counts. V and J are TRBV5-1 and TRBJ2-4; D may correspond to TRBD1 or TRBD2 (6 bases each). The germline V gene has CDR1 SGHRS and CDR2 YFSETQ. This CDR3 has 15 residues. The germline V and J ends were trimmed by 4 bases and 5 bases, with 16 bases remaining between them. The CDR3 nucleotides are TGCGCCAGCAGCCCGGAGGGGGTAGATGAAAACATTCAGTACTTC. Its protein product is CASSPEGVDENIQYF.

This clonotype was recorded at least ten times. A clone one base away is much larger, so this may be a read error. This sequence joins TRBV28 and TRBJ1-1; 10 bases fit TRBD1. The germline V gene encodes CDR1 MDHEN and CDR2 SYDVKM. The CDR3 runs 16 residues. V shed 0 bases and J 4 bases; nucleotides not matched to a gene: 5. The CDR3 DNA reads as TGTGCCAGCAGTTTATGGACAGGGGGCGGGGGCACTGAAGCTTTCTTT. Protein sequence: CASSLWTGGGGTEAFF.

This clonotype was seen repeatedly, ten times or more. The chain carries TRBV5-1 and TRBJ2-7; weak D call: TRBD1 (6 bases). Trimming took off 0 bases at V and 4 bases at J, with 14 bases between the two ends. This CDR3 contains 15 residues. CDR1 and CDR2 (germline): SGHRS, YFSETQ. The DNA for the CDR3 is TGCGCCAGCAGCTTGGGCCAGGGGAAAGGATACGAGCAGTACTTC. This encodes CASSLGQGKGYEQYF.

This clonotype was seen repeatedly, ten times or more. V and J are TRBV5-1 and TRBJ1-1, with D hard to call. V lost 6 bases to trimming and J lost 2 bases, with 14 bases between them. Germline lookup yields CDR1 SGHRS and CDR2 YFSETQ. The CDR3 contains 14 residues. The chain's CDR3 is CASTLLSGNTEAFF. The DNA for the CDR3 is TGCGCCAGCACTTTGCTATCAGGAAACACTGAAGCTTTCTTT.

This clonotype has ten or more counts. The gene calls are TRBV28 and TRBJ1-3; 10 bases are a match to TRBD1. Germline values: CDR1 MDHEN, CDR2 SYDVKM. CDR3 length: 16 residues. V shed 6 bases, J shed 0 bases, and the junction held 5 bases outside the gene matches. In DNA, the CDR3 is TGTGCCAGCAGCCCGGGACAGGGGCTCTCTGGAAACACCATATATTTT. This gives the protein CASSPGQGLSGNTIYF. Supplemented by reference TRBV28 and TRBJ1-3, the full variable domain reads DVKVTQSSRYLVKRTGEKVFLECVQDMDHENMFWYRQDPGLGLRLIYFSYDVKMKEKGDIPEGYSVSREKKERFSLILESASTNQTSMYLCASSPGQGLSGNTIYFGEGSWLTVV.

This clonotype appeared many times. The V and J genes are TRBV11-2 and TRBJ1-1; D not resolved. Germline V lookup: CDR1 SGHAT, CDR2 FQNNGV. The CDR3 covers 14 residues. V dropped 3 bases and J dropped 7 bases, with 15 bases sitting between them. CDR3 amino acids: CASSFMTSLNEAFF. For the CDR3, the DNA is TGTGCCAGCAGCTTTATGACTTCCCTAAATGAAGCTTTCTTT.

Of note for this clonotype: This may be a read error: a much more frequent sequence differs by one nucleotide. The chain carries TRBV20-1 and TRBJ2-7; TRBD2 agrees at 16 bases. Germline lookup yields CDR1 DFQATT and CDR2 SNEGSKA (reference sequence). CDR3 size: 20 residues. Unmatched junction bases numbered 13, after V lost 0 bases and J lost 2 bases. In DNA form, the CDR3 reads TGCAGTGCTAGAGATTTAAGGGACATCGGGACTAGCGGGAGGGCCTACGAGCAGTACTTC. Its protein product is CSARDLRDIGTSGRAYEQYF.

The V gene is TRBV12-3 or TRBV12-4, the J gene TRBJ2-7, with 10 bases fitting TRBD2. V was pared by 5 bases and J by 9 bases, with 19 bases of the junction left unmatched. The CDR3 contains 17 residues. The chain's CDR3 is CASSTGTSVLGNRGQYF. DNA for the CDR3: TGTGCCAGCAGTACCGGGACTAGCGTTTTAGGGAACCGGGGGCAGTACTTC.

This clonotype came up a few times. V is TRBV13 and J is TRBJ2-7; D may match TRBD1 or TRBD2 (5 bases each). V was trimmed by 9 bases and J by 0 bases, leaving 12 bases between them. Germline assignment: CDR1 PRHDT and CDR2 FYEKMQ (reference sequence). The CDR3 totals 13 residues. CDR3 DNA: TGTGCCAGTCGGGACGCTCGCTCCTACGAGCAGTACTTC. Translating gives CASRDARSYEQYF.

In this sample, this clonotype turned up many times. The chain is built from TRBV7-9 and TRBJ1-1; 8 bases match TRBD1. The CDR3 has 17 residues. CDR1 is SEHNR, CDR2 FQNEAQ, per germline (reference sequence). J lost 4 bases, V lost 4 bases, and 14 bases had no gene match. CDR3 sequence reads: CASSSRTGRVSGTEAFF. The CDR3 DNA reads TGTGCCAGCAGCTCGCGGACAGGGCGGGTATCTGGCACTGAAGCTTTCTTT.

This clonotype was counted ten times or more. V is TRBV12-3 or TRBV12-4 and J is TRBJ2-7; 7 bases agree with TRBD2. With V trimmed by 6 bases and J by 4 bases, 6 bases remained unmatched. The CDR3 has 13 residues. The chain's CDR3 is CASRGGSGYEQYF. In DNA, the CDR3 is TGTGCCAGCAGAGGCGGGAGCGGGTACGAGCAGTACTTC.

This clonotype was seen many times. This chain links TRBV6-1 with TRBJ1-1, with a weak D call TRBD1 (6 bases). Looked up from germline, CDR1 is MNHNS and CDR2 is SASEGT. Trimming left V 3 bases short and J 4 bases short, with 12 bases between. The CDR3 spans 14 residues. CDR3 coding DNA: TGTGCCAGCAGTGACAGGGGTGTAGGCACTGAAGCTTTCTTT. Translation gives CASSDRGVGTEAFF.

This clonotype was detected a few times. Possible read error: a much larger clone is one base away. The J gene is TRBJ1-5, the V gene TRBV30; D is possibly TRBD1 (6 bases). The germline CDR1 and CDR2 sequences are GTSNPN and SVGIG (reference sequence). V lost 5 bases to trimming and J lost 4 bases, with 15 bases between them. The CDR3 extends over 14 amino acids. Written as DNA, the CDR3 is TGTGCCTGGGACCACTGGGGGCGAAATCAGCCCCAGCATTTT. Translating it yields CAWDHWGRNQPQHF.

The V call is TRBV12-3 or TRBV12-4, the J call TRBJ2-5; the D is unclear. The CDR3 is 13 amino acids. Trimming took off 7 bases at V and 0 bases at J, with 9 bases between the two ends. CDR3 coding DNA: TGTGCCAGCACCGACCTGAACCAAGAGACCCAGTACTTC. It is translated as CASTDLNQETQYF.

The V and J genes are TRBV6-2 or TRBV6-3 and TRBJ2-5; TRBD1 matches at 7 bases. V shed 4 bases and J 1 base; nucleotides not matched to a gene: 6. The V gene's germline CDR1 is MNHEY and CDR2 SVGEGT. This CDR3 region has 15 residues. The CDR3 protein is CASSSPGQSQETQYF. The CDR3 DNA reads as TGTGCCAGCAGTTCCCCGGGACAGAGCCAAGAGACCCAGTACTTC.

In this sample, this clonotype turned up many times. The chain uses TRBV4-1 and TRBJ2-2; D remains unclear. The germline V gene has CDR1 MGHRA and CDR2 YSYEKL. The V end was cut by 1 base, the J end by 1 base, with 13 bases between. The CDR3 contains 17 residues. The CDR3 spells CASSQVDMGLNTGELFF. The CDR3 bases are TGCGCCAGCAGCCAAGTAGACATGGGCCTGAACACCGGGGAGCTGTTTTTT.

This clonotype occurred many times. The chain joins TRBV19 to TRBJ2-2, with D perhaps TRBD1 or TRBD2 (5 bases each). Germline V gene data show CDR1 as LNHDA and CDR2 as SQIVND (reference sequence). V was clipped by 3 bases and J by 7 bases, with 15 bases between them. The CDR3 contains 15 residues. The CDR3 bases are TGTGCCAGTAGTATGGGGCAGCAACGGGGCGGGGAGCTGTTTTTT. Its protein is CASSMGQQRGGELFF.

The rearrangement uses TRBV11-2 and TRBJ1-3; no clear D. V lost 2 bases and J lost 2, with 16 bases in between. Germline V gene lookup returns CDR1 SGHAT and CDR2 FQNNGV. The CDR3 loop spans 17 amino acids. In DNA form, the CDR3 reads TGTGCCAGCAGCTTAATGGAACTCCGGGGAGCTGGAAACACCATATATTTT. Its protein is CASSLMELRGAGNTIYF.

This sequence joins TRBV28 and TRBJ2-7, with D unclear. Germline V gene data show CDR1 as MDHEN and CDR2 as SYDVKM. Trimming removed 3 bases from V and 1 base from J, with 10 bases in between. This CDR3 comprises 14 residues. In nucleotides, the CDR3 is TGTGCCAGCAGTTTGCTTGCCAAATCCTACGAGCAGTACTTC. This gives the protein CASSLLAKSYEQYF.

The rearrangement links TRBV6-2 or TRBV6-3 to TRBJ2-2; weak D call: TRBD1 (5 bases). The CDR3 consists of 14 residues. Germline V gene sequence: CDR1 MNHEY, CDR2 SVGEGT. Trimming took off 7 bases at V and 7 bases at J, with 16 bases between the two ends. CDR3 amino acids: CASTTGYLHGELFF. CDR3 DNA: TGTGCCAGCACCACAGGCTACCTACACGGGGAGCTGTTTTTT.

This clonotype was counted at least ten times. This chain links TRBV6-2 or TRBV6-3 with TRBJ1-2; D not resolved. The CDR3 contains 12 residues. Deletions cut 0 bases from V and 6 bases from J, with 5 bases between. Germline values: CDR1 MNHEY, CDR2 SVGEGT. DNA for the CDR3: TGTGCCAGCAGTTACTCAGGGAATGGCTACACCTTC. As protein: CASSYSGNGYTF.

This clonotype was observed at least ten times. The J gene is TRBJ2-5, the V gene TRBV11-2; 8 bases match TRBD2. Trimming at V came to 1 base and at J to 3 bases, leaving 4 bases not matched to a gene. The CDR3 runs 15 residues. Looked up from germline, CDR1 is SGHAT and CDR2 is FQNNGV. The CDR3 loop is CASSLVGRGEETQYF. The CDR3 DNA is TGTGCCAGCAGCTTAGTCGGGAGGGGTGAAGAGACCCAGTACTTC.